The clone carrying this T cell receptor beta chain was seen just once. These data originate in a study of CD8 T cells in Susac syndrome. With random hexamers, reverse transcription was performed on about 0.45 to 1 ug of RNA. In TCRdb, the immunoSEQ multiplex PCR reads were re-called with MiXCR into one record per CDR3 protein. The sample contains about 200,000 distinct CDR3 sequences, about 94% of which appear only once. The CDR3 runs 17 residues. V trimming: 6 bases; J trimming: 7 bases; junction bases outside the gene matches: 12. CDR1 and CDR2 (germline): SEHNR, FQNEAQ (reference sequence). V is TRBV7-9 and J is TRBJ2-1; 13 bases agree with TRBD2. Sequenced material: CD8+ T cells from PBMCs. This clonotype was sampled from a human donor with multiple sclerosis. The CDR3 loop reads CASRPGLAGAPLNEQFF. CDR3 nucleotides: TGTGCCAGCAGACCAGGACTAGCGGGGGCTCCTTTGAATGAGCAGTTCTTC.